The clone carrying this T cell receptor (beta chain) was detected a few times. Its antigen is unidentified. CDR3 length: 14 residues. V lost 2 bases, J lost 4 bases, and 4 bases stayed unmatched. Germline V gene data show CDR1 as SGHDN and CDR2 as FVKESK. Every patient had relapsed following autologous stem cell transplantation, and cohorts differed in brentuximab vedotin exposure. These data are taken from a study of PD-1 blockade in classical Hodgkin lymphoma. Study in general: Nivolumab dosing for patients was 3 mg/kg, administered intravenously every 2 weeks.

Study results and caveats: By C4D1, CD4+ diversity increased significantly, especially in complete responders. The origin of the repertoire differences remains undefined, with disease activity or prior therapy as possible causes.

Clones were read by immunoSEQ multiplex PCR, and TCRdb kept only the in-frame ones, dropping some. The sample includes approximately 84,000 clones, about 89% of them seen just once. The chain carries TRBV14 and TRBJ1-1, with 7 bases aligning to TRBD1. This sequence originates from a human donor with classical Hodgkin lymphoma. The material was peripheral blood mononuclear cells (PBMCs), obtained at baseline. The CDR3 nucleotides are TGTGCCAGCAGCCAAAACAGGGGTGCCACTGAAGCTTTCTTT. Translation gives CASSQNRGATEAFF.